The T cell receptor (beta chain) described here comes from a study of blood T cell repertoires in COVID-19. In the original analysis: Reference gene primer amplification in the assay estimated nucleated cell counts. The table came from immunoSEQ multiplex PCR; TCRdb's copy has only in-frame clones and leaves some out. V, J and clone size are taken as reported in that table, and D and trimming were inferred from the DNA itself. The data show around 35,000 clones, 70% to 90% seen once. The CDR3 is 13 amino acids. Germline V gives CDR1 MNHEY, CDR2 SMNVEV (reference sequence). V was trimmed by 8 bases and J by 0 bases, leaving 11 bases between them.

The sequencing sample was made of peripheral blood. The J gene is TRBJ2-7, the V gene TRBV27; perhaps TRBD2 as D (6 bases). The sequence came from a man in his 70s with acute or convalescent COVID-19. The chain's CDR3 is CASRRGDSYEQYF. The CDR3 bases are TGTGCCAGCCGTCGCGGGGACTCCTACGAGCAGTACTTC.